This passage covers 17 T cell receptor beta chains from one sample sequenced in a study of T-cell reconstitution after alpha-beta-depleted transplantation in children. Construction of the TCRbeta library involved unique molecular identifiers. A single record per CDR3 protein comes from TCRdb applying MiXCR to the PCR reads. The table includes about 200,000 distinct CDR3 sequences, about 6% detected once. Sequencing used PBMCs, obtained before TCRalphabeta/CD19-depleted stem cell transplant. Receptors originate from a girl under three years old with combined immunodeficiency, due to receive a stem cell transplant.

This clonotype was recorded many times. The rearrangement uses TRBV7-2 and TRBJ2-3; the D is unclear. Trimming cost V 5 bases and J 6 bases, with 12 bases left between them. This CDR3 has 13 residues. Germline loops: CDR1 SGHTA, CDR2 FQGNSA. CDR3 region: CASSPPWSDTQYF. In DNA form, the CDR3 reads TGTGCCAGCAGCCCACCGTGGTCCGATACGCAGTATTTT.

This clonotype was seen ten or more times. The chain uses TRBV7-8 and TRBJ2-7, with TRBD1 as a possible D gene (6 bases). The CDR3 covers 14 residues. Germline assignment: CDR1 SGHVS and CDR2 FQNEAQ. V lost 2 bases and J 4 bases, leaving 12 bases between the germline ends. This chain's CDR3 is CASSLRGQKYEQYF. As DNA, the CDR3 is TGTGCCAGCAGCTTACGTGGACAGAAATACGAGCAGTACTTC.

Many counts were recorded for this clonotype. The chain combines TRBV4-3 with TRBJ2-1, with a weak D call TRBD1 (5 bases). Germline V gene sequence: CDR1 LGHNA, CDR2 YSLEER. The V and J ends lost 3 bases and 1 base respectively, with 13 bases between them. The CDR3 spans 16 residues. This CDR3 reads CASSQSWGSSYNEQFF. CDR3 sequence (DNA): TGCGCCAGCAGCCAGTCGTGGGGCAGTTCCTACAATGAGCAGTTCTTC.

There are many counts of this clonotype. Here the CDR3 DNA reads TGTGCCAGCAGTTACGGACAGAGCCTCAATGAGCAGTTCTTC. It encodes CASSYGQSLNEQFF. The chain employs TRBV6-5 and TRBJ2-1; maybe TRBD1 (6 bases). CDR1 and CDR2 (germline): MNHEY, SVGAGI. The length of the CDR3 is 14 residues. The V end lost 2 bases, the J end lost 6 bases, and 11 bases lay between the germline ends.

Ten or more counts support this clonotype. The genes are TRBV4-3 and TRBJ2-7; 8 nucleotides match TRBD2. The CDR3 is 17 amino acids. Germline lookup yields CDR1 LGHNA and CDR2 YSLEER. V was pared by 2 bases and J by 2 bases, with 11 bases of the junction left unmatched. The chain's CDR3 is CASSQTAFGRGAYEQYF. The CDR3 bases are TGCGCCAGCAGCCAAACGGCCTTCGGGCGGGGGGCCTACGAGCAGTACTTC.

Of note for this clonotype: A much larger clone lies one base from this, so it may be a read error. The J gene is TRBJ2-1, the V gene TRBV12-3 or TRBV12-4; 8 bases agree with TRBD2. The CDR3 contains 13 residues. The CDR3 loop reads CVSSTTLAGEQFF. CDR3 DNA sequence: TGTGTCAGCAGCACTACATTAGCGGGAGAGCAGTTCTTC.

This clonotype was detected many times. The CDR3 bases are TGTGCCAGCAGCCCCCGACTTAGCGGGGAGACCTACGAGCAGTACTTC. This codes for CASSPRLSGETYEQYF. The chain couples TRBV7-6 to TRBJ2-7; 8 bases are a match to TRBD2. In germline, CDR1 is SGHVS, CDR2 FNYEAQ. The CDR3 totals 16 residues. V shed 5 bases and J 2 bases; nucleotides not matched to a gene: 11. The entire variable domain, with the rest obtained from reference TRBV7-6 and TRBJ2-7, is as follows: GAGVSQSPRYKVTKRGQDVALRCDPISGHVSLYWYRQALGQGPEFLTYFNYEAQQDKSGLPNDRFSAERPEGSISTLTIQRTEQRDSAMYRCASSPRLSGETYEQYFGPGTRLTVT.

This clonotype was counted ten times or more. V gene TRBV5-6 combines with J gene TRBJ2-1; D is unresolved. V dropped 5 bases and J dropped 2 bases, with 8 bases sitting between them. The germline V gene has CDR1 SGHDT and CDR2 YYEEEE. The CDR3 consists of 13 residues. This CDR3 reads CASRSIPYNEQFF. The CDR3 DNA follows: TGTGCCAGCAGGTCCATTCCCTACAATGAGCAGTTCTTC.

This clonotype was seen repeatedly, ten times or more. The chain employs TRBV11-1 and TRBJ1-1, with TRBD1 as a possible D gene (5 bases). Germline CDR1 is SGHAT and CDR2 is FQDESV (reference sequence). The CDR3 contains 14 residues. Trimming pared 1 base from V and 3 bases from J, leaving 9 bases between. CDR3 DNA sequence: TGTGCCAGCAGCTTAGAGGGGATCCACACTGAAGCTTTCTTT. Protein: CASSLEGIHTEAFF.

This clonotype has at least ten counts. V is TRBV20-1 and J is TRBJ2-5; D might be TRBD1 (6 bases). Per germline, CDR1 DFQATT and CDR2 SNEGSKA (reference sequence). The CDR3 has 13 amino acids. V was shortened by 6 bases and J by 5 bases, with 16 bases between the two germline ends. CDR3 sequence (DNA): TGCAGTGCCGACAAACAGGGTCGGGAGACCCAGTACTTC. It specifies CSADKQGRETQYF.

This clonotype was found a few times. This CDR3 reads CSVEDWEIGTGQETQYF. The CDR3 DNA reads TGCAGCGTTGAAGATTGGGAAATTGGGACAGGTCAAGAGACCCAGTACTTC. The chain uses TRBV29-1 and TRBJ2-5; TRBD1 agrees at 8 bases. Germline V gene data show CDR1 as SQVTM and CDR2 as ANQGSEA. With V trimmed by 0 bases and J by 2 bases, 11 bases remained unmatched. The CDR3 has 17 amino acids.

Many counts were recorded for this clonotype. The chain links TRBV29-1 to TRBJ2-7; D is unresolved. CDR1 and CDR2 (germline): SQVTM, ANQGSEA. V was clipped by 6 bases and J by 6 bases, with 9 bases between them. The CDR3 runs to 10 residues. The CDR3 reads CSVVEGEQYF. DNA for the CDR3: TGCAGCGTCGTCGAAGGCGAGCAGTACTTC.

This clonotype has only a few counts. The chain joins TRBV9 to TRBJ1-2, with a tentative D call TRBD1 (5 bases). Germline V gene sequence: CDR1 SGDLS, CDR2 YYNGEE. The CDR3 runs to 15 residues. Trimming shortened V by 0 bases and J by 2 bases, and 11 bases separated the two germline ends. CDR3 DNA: TGTGCCAGCAGCGTAGCCGGGACGGCGAACTATGGCTACACCTTC. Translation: CASSVAGTANYGYTF. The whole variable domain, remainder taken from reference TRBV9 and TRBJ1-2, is DSGVTQTPKHLITATGQRVTLRCSPRSGDLSVYWYQQSLDQGLQFLIQYYNGEERAKGNILERFSAQQFPDLHSELNLSSLELGDSALYFCASSVAGTANYGYTFGSGTRLTVV.

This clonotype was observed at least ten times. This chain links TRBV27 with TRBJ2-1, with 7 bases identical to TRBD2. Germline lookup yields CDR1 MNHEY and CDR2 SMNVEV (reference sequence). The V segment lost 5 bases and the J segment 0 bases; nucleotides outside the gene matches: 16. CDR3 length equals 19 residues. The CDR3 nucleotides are TGTGCCAGCAGTCCCCTGTTACTAGCGATCTCACTCTCCTACAATGAGCAGTTCTTC. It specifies CASSPLLLAISLSYNEQFF.

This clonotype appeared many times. The CDR3, as DNA: TGTGCCAGCAGCTTAGACGCGGGTTTCAATCAGCCCCAGCATTTT. Protein sequence: CASSLDAGFNQPQHF. The rearrangement links TRBV7-6 to TRBJ1-5; no firm D call. This CDR3 is built from 15 residues. The V gene's germline CDR1 is SGHVS and CDR2 FNYEAQ. Trimming took off 1 base at V and 3 bases at J, with 10 bases between the two ends.

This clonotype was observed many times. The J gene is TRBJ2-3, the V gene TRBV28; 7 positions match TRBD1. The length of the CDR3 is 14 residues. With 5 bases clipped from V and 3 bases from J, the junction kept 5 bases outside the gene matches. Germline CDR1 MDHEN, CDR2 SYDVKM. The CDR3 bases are TGTGCCAGCAGTAACGACAGGGTGACAGATACGCAGTATTTT. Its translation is CASSNDRVTDTQYF.

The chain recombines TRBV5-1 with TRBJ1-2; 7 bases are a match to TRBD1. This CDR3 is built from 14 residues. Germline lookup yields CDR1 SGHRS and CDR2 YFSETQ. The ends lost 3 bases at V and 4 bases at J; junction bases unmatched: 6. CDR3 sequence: CASSSRGLGYGYTF. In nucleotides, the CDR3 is TGCGCCAGCAGCTCGAGGGGGCTCGGCTATGGCTACACCTTC.